The 18 T cell receptor beta chains listed next were all sequenced from one sample in a study of blood T cells in healthy people across ages. Next came a second PCR, run for roughly 7 to 12 cycles, which used a sample-barcoded 5' primer along with a J-beta primer mix. TCRdb processed the 5' RACE reads anew with MiXCR; each CDR3 protein has one entry. The table lists approximately 490,000 distinct CDR3 sequences, 24% of them singletons. These data are also associated with another study on T cells of mothers and their children.

Material for sequencing was blood. These receptors all come from a boy aged 5-17 years in good health.

In its sample, this clonotype was seen a few times. The genes are TRBV7-9 and TRBJ2-7; the D gene is possibly TRBD2 (5 bases). The germline gives CDR1 SEHNR, CDR2 FQNEAQ (reference sequence). Trimming removed 7 bases at V and 4 bases at J, with 11 bases between. The CDR3 spans 12 residues. The CDR3 bases are TGTGCCAGCAACGCTAGCCCGTACGAGCAGTACTTC. Translated, it gives CASNASPYEQYF.

This clonotype was observed a handful of times. The genes are TRBV28 and TRBJ2-5; D might be TRBD1 (6 bases). Trimming took 2 bases from V and 3 from J, leaving 16 bases between them. The germline V gene has CDR1 MDHEN and CDR2 SYDVKM. CDR3 length: 16 residues. The CDR3 loop is CASSLGFGGAEETQYF. DNA for the CDR3: TGTGCCAGCAGTTTAGGATTTGGGGGCGCGGAAGAGACCCAGTACTTC.

This clonotype was seen a handful of times. The rearrangement uses TRBV25-1 and TRBJ2-5; D remains ambiguous. Per the germline V gene, CDR1 is MGHDK and CDR2 is SYGVNS. The germline V and J ends were trimmed by 2 bases and 11 bases, with 15 bases remaining between them. The CDR3 spans 13 residues. CDR3 amino acids: CASSEPGPIRQYF. The CDR3 coding sequence is TGTGCCAGCAGTGAACCCGGGCCAATCCGGCAGTACTTC. Using reference TRBV25-1 and TRBJ2-5 for the parts outside the CDR3, the full variable domain is EADIYQTPRYLVIGTGKKITLECSQTMGHDKMYWYQQDPGMELHLIHYSYGVNSTEKGDLSSESTVSRIRTEHFPLTLESARPSHTSQYLCASSEPGPIRQYFGPGTRLLVL.

This clonotype has a handful of counts. The DNA for the CDR3 is TGCAGCGTTGAAGTGGGACCAGAGGAGACCCAGTACTTC. Its translation is CSVEVGPEETQYF. This chain connects TRBV29-1 to TRBJ2-5; either TRBD1 or TRBD2 may fit D (5 bases each). Looked up from germline, CDR1 is SQVTM and CDR2 is ANQGSEA. The CDR3 is made up of 13 amino acids. The ends were cut back, 1 base at V and 5 bases at J, with 11 bases in the middle.

The rearrangement links TRBV18 to TRBJ2-1, with 8 bases aligning to TRBD2. With V trimmed by 6 bases and J by 2 bases, 9 bases remained unmatched. CDR1 KGHSH and CDR2 LQKENI come from the germline V gene. The CDR3 is 16 amino acids. This CDR3 is CASSDPGGATYNEQFF. The CDR3 DNA is TGTGCCAGCTCGGACCCGGGGGGGGCAACCTACAATGAGCAGTTCTTC.

This clonotype occurred once. This chain joins TRBV7-9 and TRBJ2-3; maybe TRBD2 (5 bases). Germline V gives CDR1 SEHNR, CDR2 FQNEAQ (reference sequence). V was pared by 5 bases and J by 0 bases, with 18 bases between. CDR3 size: 17 residues. CDR3 protein: CASSLTYSATSTDTQYF. The CDR3 coding sequence is TGTGCCAGCAGCCTAACATATAGCGCCACTAGCACAGATACGCAGTATTTT.

This chain connects TRBV15 to TRBJ2-7; no clear D gene. Per germline, CDR1 LNHNV and CDR2 YYDKDF (reference sequence). This CDR3 is 10 amino acids long. The ends were cut back, 3 bases at V and 3 bases at J, with 0 bases in the middle. The CDR3 is CATSSYEQYF. The CDR3 DNA follows: TGTGCCACCAGCAGCTACGAGCAGTACTTC.

J is TRBJ1-4 and V is TRBV5-1; D remains ambiguous. The V and J ends lost 0 bases and 5 bases respectively, with 8 bases between them. This CDR3 comprises 14 residues. Germline-derived CDR1 and CDR2 are SGHRS and YFSETQ. This chain's CDR3 is CASSLVPGNEKLFF. CDR3 coding DNA: TGCGCCAGCAGCTTGGTACCCGGAAATGAAAAACTGTTTTTT.

This clonotype was picked up many times. This chain joins TRBV7-9 and TRBJ2-7; TRBD2 matches at 10 bases. With V trimmed by 5 bases and J by 0 bases, 4 bases remained unmatched. In germline, CDR1 is SEHNR, CDR2 FQNEAQ (reference sequence). The CDR3 extends over 15 amino acids. DNA of the CDR3: TGTGCCAGCAGCCCGTTAGCGGGGGGCTCCTACGAGCAGTACTTC. Encoded protein: CASSPLAGGSYEQYF.

The chain carries TRBV20-1 and TRBJ2-5; D gene ambiguous. The CDR3 is made up of 14 amino acids. The germline V and J ends were trimmed by 1 base and 5 bases, with 14 bases remaining between them. Germline-derived CDR1 and CDR2 are DFQATT and SNEGSKA (reference sequence). The CDR3 DNA reads TGCAGTGCTAGAGTCTTGGGGTTCGGCGAGACCCAGTACTTC. This gives the protein CSARVLGFGETQYF.

This sequence joins TRBV29-1 and TRBJ2-7, with no clear D. CDR1 is SQVTM and CDR2 is ANQGSEA in the germline V gene. This CDR3 is built from 13 residues. V lost 3 bases to trimming and J lost 1 base, with 10 bases between them. The CDR3 loop is CSVEVPNSYEQYF. CDR3 in DNA: TGCAGCGTTGAGGTGCCTAATTCCTACGAGCAGTACTTC.

The chain uses TRBV4-3 and TRBJ2-5; D not resolved. The closer fit of TRBJ2-1 to the DNA end suggests the J call may be wrong. The germline CDR1 and CDR2 sequences are LGHNA and YSLEER. The CDR3 is 17 residues long. CDR3 in DNA: TGCGCCAGCAGCCAAGATGTGAGGCTAGGAGCGTGCAATGAGCAGTTCTTC. This translates into CASSQDVRLGACNEQFF.

This chain uses TRBV29-1 with TRBJ2-3, with D perhaps TRBD1 (5 bases). CDR1 SQVTM and CDR2 ANQGSEA come from the germline V gene. With 3 bases removed from V and 3 bases from J, the gap between germline ends came to 10 bases. The CDR3 sequence is 13 residues long. The CDR3 loop is CSVDQGWTDTQYF. The DNA of the CDR3 is TGCAGCGTTGATCAGGGTTGGACAGATACGCAGTATTTT.

The J gene is TRBJ2-1, the V gene TRBV4-3; tentative D call: TRBD2 (7 bases). This CDR3 has 15 amino acids. The V gene's germline CDR1 is LGHNA and CDR2 YSLEER. V lost 1 base, J lost 6 bases, and 13 bases lay in between. The CDR3 reads CASSQVGRGRNEQFF. CDR3 nucleotide sequence: TGCGCCAGCAGCCAAGTCGGGCGGGGGCGCAATGAGCAGTTCTTC.

The rearrangement links TRBV29-1 to TRBJ2-7; possibly TRBD1 for D (6 bases). CDR1 is SQVTM, CDR2 ANQGSEA, per germline. This CDR3 has 12 residues. Deletions cut 7 bases from V and 6 bases from J, with 16 bases between. The CDR3 spells CSAAQGRVEQYF. Here the CDR3 DNA reads TGCAGCGCCGCACAGGGAAGAGTCGAGCAGTACTTC.

Only one count was recorded for this clonotype. The chain joins TRBV5-1 to TRBJ2-5; D perhaps matches TRBD2 (7 bases). The assigned J gene may be wrong: the sequence end matches TRBJ2-1 better. The length of the CDR3 is 13 residues. The V gene's germline CDR1 is SGHRS and CDR2 YFSETQ. DNA of the CDR3: TGCGCCAGCAGCTTGGGGGGGGGCTATGAGCAGTTCTTC. Residues: CASSLGGGYEQFF.

The chain combines TRBV6-2 or TRBV6-3 with TRBJ2-2; 8 nucleotides line up with TRBD2. After removal of 2 bases from V and 5 bases from J, the junction contained 10 bases not matched to a gene. CDR3 length: 17 amino acids. CDR1 is MNHEY and CDR2 is SVGEGT in the germline V gene. CDR3 amino acids: CASSYLNTSGETGELFF. CDR3 sequence (DNA): TGTGCCAGCAGTTACCTTAATACTAGCGGAGAGACCGGGGAGCTGTTTTTT.

This clonotype has a count of ten or more. The chain has TRBV28 and TRBJ2-5; 8 bases align to TRBD1. V was pared by 5 bases and J by 1 base, with 3 bases of the junction left unmatched. CDR1 MDHEN and CDR2 SYDVKM come from the germline V gene. The CDR3 runs to 14 residues. DNA for the CDR3: TGTGCCAGCAGTACTGGACAGGGCCAAGAGACCCAGTACTTC. This translates into CASSTGQGQETQYF.